Described below is a single TCR beta chain sequence and its context. This record comes from a study of T cell responses to AZD1222 COVID-19 vaccine. Here immunoSEQ multiplex PCR was the method, and the copy in TCRdb shows in-frame clones only, minus some. The sample consists of 100,000 to 130,000 clones, roughly 90% of them appearing once. Per the germline V gene, CDR1 is SQVTM and CDR2 is ANQGSEA. The CDR3 runs 14 residues. The trim removed 6 bases at V and 6 bases at J, leaving 10 bases unmatched. This receptor was identified in an adult in good health. The chain is built from TRBV29-1 and TRBJ2-7; TRBD2 matches 11 bases. The sample here was peripheral blood, taken on day 0 of AZD1222 vaccination. The CDR3 here is CSVDRGTSGIEQYF. The CDR3 DNA is TGCAGCGTAGACCGGGGGACTAGCGGTATCGAGCAGTACTTC.